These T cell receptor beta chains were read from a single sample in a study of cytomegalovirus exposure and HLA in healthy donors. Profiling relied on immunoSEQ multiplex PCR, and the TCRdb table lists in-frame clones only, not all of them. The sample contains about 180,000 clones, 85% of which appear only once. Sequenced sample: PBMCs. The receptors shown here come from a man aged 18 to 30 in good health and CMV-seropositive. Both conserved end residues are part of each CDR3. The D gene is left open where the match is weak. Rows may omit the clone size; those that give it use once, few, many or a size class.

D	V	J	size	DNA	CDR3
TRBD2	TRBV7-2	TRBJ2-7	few	TGTGCCAGCAGCTTGTCCGGGACTAGCGTCTCCTACGAGCAGTACTTC	CASSLSGTSVSYEQYF
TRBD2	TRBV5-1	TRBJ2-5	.	TGCGCCAGCAGCTTGGCGGCGGGGGGAGAGCGGGAGACCCAGTACTTC	CASSLAAGGERETQYF
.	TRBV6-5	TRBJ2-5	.	TGTGCCAGCAGTTATTCTGGAGGCCTACAAGAGACCCAGTACTTC	CASSYSGGLQETQYF
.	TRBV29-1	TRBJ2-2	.	TGCAGCGTTAAGGGAGCCGGGGAGCTGTTTTTT	CSVKGAGELFF
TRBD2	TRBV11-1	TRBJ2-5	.	TGTGCCAGCAGCTTCGGGACTAGCGGGGGAGAGACCCAGTACTTC	CASSFGTSGGETQYF
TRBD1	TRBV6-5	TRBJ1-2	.	TGTGCCAGCAGTTATTCCCTGACAGGGGAATATGGCTACACCTTC	CASSYSLTGEYGYTF
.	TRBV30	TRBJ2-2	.	TGTGCCTGGAGTGCGCAGGGTGTCGGGGAGCTGTTTTTT	CAWSAQGVGELFF
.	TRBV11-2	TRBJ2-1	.	TGTGCCAGCAGCTTTAGCGGCCGCGAGCAGTTCTTC	CASSFSGREQFF
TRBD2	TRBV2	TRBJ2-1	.	TGTGCCAGCAGTGAACAGCGGGGGGCCTACAATGAGCAGTTCTTC	CASSEQRGAYNEQFF
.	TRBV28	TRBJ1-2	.	TGTGCCAGCAGTTTGGACAGCTATGGCTACACCTTC	CASSLDSYGYTF
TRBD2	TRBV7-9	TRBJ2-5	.	TGTGCCAGCAGCCTTTCCGTAGCGGGAATCGAGACCCAGTACTTC	CASSLSVAGIETQYF
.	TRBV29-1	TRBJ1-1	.	TGCAGCGTTGAAAGATTACAGAGTGACACTGAAGCTTTCTTT	CSVERLQSDTEAFF
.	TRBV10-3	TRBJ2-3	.	TGTGCCATCAGTGAGTCGAATGACACGCCGCAGTATTTT	CAISESNDTPQYF
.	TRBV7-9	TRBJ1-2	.	TGTGCCAGCAGCACACTACCTTTTATTCATCATGGCTACACCTTC	CASSTLPFIHHGYTF
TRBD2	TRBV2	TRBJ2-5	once	TGTGCCAGCAGTGAACTGGCTAGCGGCAAAGAGACCCAGTACTTC	CASSELASGKETQYF
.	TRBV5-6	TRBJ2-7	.	TGTGCCAGCAGCTTGGGACAGTCATTCTACGAGCAGTACTTC	CASSLGQSFYEQYF
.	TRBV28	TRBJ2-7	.	TGTGCCAGCAACCCTTGGACGGGATCCTACGAGCAGTACTTC	CASNPWTGSYEQYF
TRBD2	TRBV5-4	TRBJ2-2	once	TGTGCCAGCAGCCACCGGGGGTTGAGCGGGGGCCCCGGGGAGCTGTTTTTT	CASSHRGLSGGPGELFF
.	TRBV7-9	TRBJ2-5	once	TGTGCCAGCAGCCTTGGGACACAACGTCAAGAGACCCAGTACTTC	CASSLGTQRQETQYF
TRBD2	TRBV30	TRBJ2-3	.	TGTGCCTGTCCCTTAGCGGGAGCCCCAGATACGCAGTATTTT	CACPLAGAPDTQYF
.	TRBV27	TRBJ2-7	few	TGTGCCAGCAGGAAAGAACTAGTTGGCTACGAGCAGTACTTC	CASRKELVGYEQYF
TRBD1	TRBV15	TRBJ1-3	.	TGTGCCACCAGCAGGGGACAGGGTGGAAACACCATATATTTT	CATSRGQGGNTIYF
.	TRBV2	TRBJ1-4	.	TGTGCCAGCAGTGACTCAGGGCGTGGAGAAAAACTGTTTTTT	CASSDSGRGEKLFF
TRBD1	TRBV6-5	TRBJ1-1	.	TGTGCCAGCAGCACCCAGACAGGGGGGGATGAAGCTTTCTTT	CASSTQTGGDEAFF
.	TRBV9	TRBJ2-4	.	TGTGCCAGCAGCCCGGGAGTAGCGGAGGGAAACATTCAGTACTTC	CASSPGVAEGNIQYF
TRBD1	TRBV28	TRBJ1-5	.	TGTGCCAGCAGTTTATGGAATCCCGGGACAGGTTCCAATCAGCCCCAGCATTTT	CASSLWNPGTGSNQPQHF
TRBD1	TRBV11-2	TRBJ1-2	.	TGTGCCAGCAGGCCTACAGGGGAGGATGGCTACACCTTC	CASRPTGEDGYTF
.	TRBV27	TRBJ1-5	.	TGCCCCAACGGGACACCACGGGATCAGCCCCAGCATTTT	CPNGTPRDQPQHF
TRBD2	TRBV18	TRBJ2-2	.	TGTGCCAGCTCACCACTATTTGGGACTAGCGGGAAAGCCGGGGAGCTGTTTTTT	CASSPLFGTSGKAGELFF
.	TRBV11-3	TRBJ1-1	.	TGTGCCAGCAGCTTATCCCGTGAAGCTTTCTTT	CASSLSREAFF
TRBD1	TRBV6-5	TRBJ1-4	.	TGTGCCAGCAGCCACAGGGGAAGAGTGGGTGAAAAACTGTTTTTT	CASSHRGRVGEKLFF
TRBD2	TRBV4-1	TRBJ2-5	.	TGCGCCAGCAGCGCAGGGACTAGCGGGGGGGAGACCCAGTACTTC	CASSAGTSGGETQYF
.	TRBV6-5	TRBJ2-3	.	TGTGCCAGCAGTTACGCGGGCGGTCCAGATACGCAGTATTTT	CASSYAGGPDTQYF
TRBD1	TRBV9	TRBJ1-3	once	TGTGCCAGCAGCGGAGGGGGCTTTGGTTGGGACACCATATATTTT	CASSGGGFGWDTIYF
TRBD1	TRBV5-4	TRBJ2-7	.	TGTGCCAGCAGCTTATCGGGACAGGATCTCGAGCAGTACTTC	CASSLSGQDLEQYF
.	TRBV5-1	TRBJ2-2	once	TGCGCCAGCAGCTTGGAGCCGAGCACCGGGGAGCTGTTTTTT	CASSLEPSTGELFF
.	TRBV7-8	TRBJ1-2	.	TGTGCCAGCAGCTTAACGGAGGACTATGGCTACACCTTC	CASSLTEDYGYTF
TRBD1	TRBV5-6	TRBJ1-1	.	TGTGCCAGCAGCAGGGACAGGGGGATGGGGGCTTTCTTT	CASSRDRGMGAFF
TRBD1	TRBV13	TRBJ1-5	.	TGTGCCAGCAGCTTAGGCGCCCAGGGGGCCCAGCCCCAGCATTTT	CASSLGAQGAQPQHF
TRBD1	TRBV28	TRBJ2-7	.	TGTGCCAGCACCGTACAGACAAGGACAGGGAGGTTGGAGCAGTACTTC	CASTVQTRTGRLEQYF
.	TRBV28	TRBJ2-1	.	TGTGCCAGCAGTTTAAAGGCTAGTGCTGAGCAGTTCTTC	CASSLKASAEQFF
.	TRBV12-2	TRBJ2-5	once	TGTGCAAGTCGCAGCTTCTCAGGGAATCAAGAGACCCAGTACTTC	CASRSFSGNQETQYF
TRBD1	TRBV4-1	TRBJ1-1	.	TGCGCCAGCAGCCTTAACCAGGGGGCAGTCACTGAAGCTTTCTTT	CASSLNQGAVTEAFF
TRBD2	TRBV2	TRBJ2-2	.	TGTGCCAGCAGTGTAGAGCGGGAGGCCTCGAACACCGGGGAGCTGTTTTTT	CASSVEREASNTGELFF
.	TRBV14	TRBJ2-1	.	TGTGCCAGCAGCCAAACGGCAGGGTCCTACAATGAGCAGTTCTTC	CASSQTAGSYNEQFF
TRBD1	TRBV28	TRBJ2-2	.	TGTGCCAGCCAGGGGGACAGTTCAAACACCGGGGAGCTGTTTTTT	CASQGDSSNTGELFF
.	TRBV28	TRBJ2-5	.	TGTGCCAGCAGTTTCCGTAGACAGATTCAAGAGACCCAGTACTTC	CASSFRRQIQETQYF
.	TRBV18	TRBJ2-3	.	TGTGCCAGCTCACCATTGAAGATCGGGGGTACAGATACGCAGTATTTT	CASSPLKIGGTDTQYF
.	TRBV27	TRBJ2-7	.	TGTGCCAGCAGATCCCGGACAGCAAACTCCTACGAGCAGTACTTC	CASRSRTANSYEQYF
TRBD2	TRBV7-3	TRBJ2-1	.	TGTGCCAGCAGCTTAACTGGGACTAGCGAGGGGGAGCAGTTCTTC	CASSLTGTSEGEQFF
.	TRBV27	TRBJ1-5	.	TGTGCCAGCAGGAGAGGGAATGGACGGGATAGCAATCAGCCCCAGCATTTT	CASRRGNGRDSNQPQHF
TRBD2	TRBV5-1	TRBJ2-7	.	TGCGCCAGCAGCTTCGGACTAGCGGGAGATCGTAGCGAGCAGTACTTC	CASSFGLAGDRSEQYF
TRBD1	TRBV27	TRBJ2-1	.	TGTGCCAGCACCGCTTCAGGGGGCGCTTACAATGAGCAGTTCTTC	CASTASGGAYNEQFF
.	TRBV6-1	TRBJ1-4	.	TGTGCCAGCAGCCCCTTTGAAAAACTGTTTTTT	CASSPFEKLFF
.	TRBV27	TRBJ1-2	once	TGTGCCAGCAGTTTAGTTTCCACAGGCGGAGGGGTATCTAACTATGGCTACACCTTC	CASSLVSTGGGVSNYGYTF
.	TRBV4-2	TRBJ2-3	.	TGTGCCAGCAGCCAAGAGTACTATAGCACAGATACGCAGTATTTT	CASSQEYYSTDTQYF
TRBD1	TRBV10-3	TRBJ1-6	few	TGTGCCATCAGTGAGCGGGGACAGATTAATTCACCCCTCCACTTT	CAISERGQINSPLHF
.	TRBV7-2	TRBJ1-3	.	TGTGCCAGCAGCTTAGCGTTAGGGGCTGGAAACACCATATATTTT	CASSLALGAGNTIYF
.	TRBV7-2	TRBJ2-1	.	TGTGCCAGCAGCTTAGGGCCCATCCCCTACAATGAGCAGTTCTTC	CASSLGPIPYNEQFF